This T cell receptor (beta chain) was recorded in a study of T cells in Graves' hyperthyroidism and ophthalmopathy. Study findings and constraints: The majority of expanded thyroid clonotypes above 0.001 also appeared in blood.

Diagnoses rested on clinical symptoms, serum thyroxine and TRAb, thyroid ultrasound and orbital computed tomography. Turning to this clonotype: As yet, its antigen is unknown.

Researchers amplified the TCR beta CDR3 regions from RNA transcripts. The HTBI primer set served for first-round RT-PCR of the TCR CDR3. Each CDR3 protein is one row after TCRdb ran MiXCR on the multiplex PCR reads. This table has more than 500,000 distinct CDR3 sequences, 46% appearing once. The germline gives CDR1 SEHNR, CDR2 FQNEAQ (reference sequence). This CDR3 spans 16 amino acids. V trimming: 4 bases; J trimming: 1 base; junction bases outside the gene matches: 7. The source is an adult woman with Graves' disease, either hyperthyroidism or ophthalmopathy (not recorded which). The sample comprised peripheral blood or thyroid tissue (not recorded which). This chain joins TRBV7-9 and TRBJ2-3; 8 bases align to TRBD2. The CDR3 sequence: CASSSGHGGGTDTQYF. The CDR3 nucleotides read TGTGCCAGCAGCTCAGGCCACGGGGGGGGCACAGATACGCAGTATTTT.